The clone carrying this T cell receptor (beta chain) was seen a single time. What it recognizes is unknown. This specimen comes from a study of OX40 agonist ivuxolimab in advanced cancers. Study overall: The patients' treatment was ivuxolimab, an agonistic anti-OX40 (CD134) antibody. Every 2 weeks, patients got intravenous ivuxolimab at one of six dose levels (0.01-10 mg/kg). The mean age was roughly 60 years, ranging from about 20 to 85, with more than 70% of participants male. Regarding the study as a whole: The average count of expanded clones was higher among CD8+ T cells than among CD4+.

The CDR3 consists of 12 residues. CDR1 and CDR2 (germline): SGHNT, YENEEA. V shed 5 bases and J shed 5 bases, with 9 bases lying between them. This table comes from immunoSEQ multiplex PCR, and its TCRdb copy is limited to in-frame clones, with some not included. This table holds roughly 83,000 clones, about 88% found once. The TCR sequence derives from an adult with an advanced solid tumor such as melanoma, head and neck, liver or kidney cancer. The chain couples TRBV11-3 to TRBJ1-1; D is unclear. Sequenced material: CD4+ or CD8+ T cells sorted from blood, taken in a trial of the OX40 agonist ivuxolimab. CDR3 in amino acids: CASSLARTEAFF. The CDR3 coding sequence is TGTGCCAGCAGCCTCGCTCGGACTGAAGCTTTCTTT.